A selection of T cell receptor beta chains follows, all from one sample in a study of blood T cells in healthy people across ages. TCRdb used MiXCR to reprocess the 5' RACE reads, holding one entry per CDR3 protein. The data show 650,000 to 800,000 distinct CDR3 sequences, approximately 52% seen once. The specimen sequenced was blood. Every receptor here comes from a woman over 75 in good health. CDR3s include the opening cysteine and the closing phenylalanine or tryptophan. D genes are given only for firm matches. Not every row has a clone size; where given, it reads once, few, many or a size class.

clone size | D gene | J gene | V gene | CDR3 protein | CDR3 DNA
. | . | TRBJ2-7 | TRBV6-5 | CASSLLDQAHEQYF | TGTGCCAGCAGCCTACTCGACCAGGCCCACGAGCAGTACTTC
many | . | TRBJ2-4 | TRBV7-2 | CASSLVGREIGLAKNIQYF | TGTGCCAGCAGCTTAGTAGGCAGGGAAATTGGGCTAGCCAAAAACATTCAGTACTTC
few | . | TRBJ1-4 | TRBV21-1 | CASSKARRREKLFF | TGTGCCAGCAGCAAAGCGCGCAGACGTGAAAAACTGTTTTTT
. | . | TRBJ2-7 | TRBV4-3 | CASSQDLTDSSYEQYF | TGCGCCAGCAGCCAAGATCTGACTGATAGCTCCTACGAGCAGTACTTC
. | . | TRBJ2-7 | TRBV7-3 | CASSRQGGTSYEQYF | TGTGCCAGCAGCAGACAGGGAGGCACGTCCTACGAGCAGTACTTC
. | TRBD1 | TRBJ2-7 | TRBV12-3/TRBV12-4 | CASSFGQGLEQYF | TGTGCCAGCAGTTTCGGACAGGGGCTCGAGCAGTACTTC
many | TRBD1 | TRBJ2-3 | TRBV27 | CASSTTGLGTDTQYF | TGTGCCAGCAGTACGACAGGGTTGGGCACAGATACGCAGTATTTT
many | . | TRBJ1-2 | TRBV2 | CASSFEAYYGYTF | TGTGCCAGCAGTTTCGAAGCGTACTATGGCTACACCTTC
many | . | TRBJ2-1 | TRBV12-3/TRBV12-4 | CASGRGIDEQFF | TGTGCCAGCGGCCGGGGCATAGATGAGCAGTTCTTC
many | . | TRBJ2-3 | TRBV25-1 | CASSEVGLRTDTQYF | TGTGCCAGCAGTGAAGTCGGTCTCCGCACAGATACGCAGTATTTT
. | . | TRBJ2-7 | TRBV7-8 | CASSLYSAYEQYF | TGTGCCAGCAGCTTATATTCAGCCTACGAGCAGTACTTC
. | . | TRBJ2-4 | TRBV6-5 | CASSTARNIQYF | TGTGCCAGCAGTACTGCAAGAAACATTCAGTACTTC
few | . | TRBJ1-2 | TRBV7-2 | CASSVVSAISGYTF | TGTGCCAGCAGCGTAGTATCCGCCATCTCTGGCTACACCTTC